Shown below are 14 T cell receptor beta chains from a single sample sequenced in a study of blood T cell repertoires in COVID-19. The assay was immunoSEQ multiplex PCR, and TCRdb's table has in-frame clones only and misses some. The repertoire holds approximately 46,000 clones, with over 65% as singletons. The sample consisted of peripheral blood. The receptors stem from a man older than 75 with acute or convalescent COVID-19.

V usage is TRBV2 and J usage is TRBJ2-3; D possibly corresponds to TRBD1 (6 bases). Germline-derived CDR1 and CDR2 are SNHLY and FYNNEI. The length of the CDR3 is 15 residues. V was trimmed by 6 bases and J by 0 bases, leaving 13 bases between them. The chain's CDR3 is CASRGTLDSTDTQYF. CDR3 nucleotide sequence: TGTGCCAGCAGGGGGACACTCGATAGCACAGATACGCAGTATTTT.

The rearrangement links TRBV6-5 to TRBJ2-1; 10 nucleotides line up with TRBD1. The CDR3 loop spans 14 amino acids. V lost 6 bases and J lost 2; bases outside the gene matches: 1. CDR1 is MNHEY and CDR2 is SVGAGI in the germline V gene. CDR3 DNA sequence: TGTGCCAGCAGGGACAGGGGGACCTACAATGAGCAGTTCTTC. Residues: CASRDRGTYNEQFF.

Remarks on this clone: A read error may account for a junction end that differs from germline. This sequence joins TRBV2 and TRBJ2-1, with TRBD2 as a possible D gene (7 bases). The CDR3 loop spans 15 amino acids. Germline assignment: CDR1 SNHLY and CDR2 FYNNEI. CDR3 sequence (DNA): TGTGCCAGTAAGGAAAGGGGGAGGGCCTACGATGAGCAGTTCTTC. Translated: CASKERGRAYDEQFF.

The chain employs TRBV5-1 and TRBJ1-1; a possible D gene is TRBD1 (5 bases). Deletions cut 2 bases from V and 6 bases from J, with 17 bases between. This CDR3 region has 15 residues. Germline CDR1 SGHRS, CDR2 YFSETQ. The CDR3 loop reads CASSLTTLQGAEAFF. Written as DNA, the CDR3 is TGCGCCAGCAGCTTAACTACCTTACAAGGGGCTGAAGCTTTCTTT.

V usage is TRBV12-3 or TRBV12-4 and J usage is TRBJ2-1; 8 nucleotides agree with TRBD2. CDR3 length: 13 amino acids. The V gene end was trimmed by 6 bases and the J gene end by 6 bases; junction bases not matched to a gene: 4. The CDR3 DNA follows: TGTGCCAGCAGCCGACTAGCGACCAATGAGCAGTTCTTC. This gives the protein CASSRLATNEQFF.

This clone was counted a single time. The rearrangement uses TRBV14 and TRBJ2-7; weak D call: TRBD2 (6 bases). Germline V lookup: CDR1 SGHDN, CDR2 FVKESK. V lost 1 base and J lost 9, with 13 bases in between. The CDR3 totals 13 residues. CDR3 sequence: CASSQGLASLQYF. In DNA form, the CDR3 reads TGTGCCAGCAGCCAAGGGCTAGCGTCTTTGCAGTACTTC.

The rearrangement links TRBV4-1 to TRBJ2-1, with D perhaps TRBD1 (5 bases). The CDR3 length is 14 residues. V lost 1 base, J lost 9 bases, and 13 bases lay in between. Germline V gene lookup returns CDR1 MGHRA and CDR2 YSYEKL. CDR3 sequence: CASSQVGRRGEQFF. CDR3 nucleotides: TGCGCCAGCAGCCAAGTTGGAAGAAGGGGTGAGCAGTTCTTC.

J is TRBJ2-1 and V is TRBV7-2; TRBD2 agrees at 8 bases. The V gene end was trimmed by 3 bases and the J gene end by 8 bases; junction bases not matched to a gene: 9. CDR3 length: 15 residues. Germline V gene data show CDR1 as SGHTA and CDR2 as FQGNSA. CDR3 bases: TGTGCCAGCAGCTTCGGCGGGAGGCCTTCGGATGAGCAGTTCTTC. It yields the protein CASSFGGRPSDEQFF. Together with reference TRBV7-2 and TRBJ2-1, the CDR3 gives the full variable domain: GAGVSQSPSNKVTEKGKDVELRCDPISGHTALYWYRQSLGQGLEFLIYFQGNSAPDKSGLPSDRFSAERTGGSVSTLTIQRTQQEDSAVYLCASSFGGRPSDEQFFGPGTRLTVL.

This sequence joins TRBV5-1 and TRBJ1-4, with no clear D. CDR3 size: 16 residues. Germline V gene lookup returns CDR1 SGHRS and CDR2 YFSETQ. Trimming shortened V by 0 bases and J by 4 bases, and 13 bases separated the two germline ends. This chain's CDR3 is CASSLATSNFNEKLFF. In DNA form, the CDR3 reads TGCGCCAGCAGCTTGGCTACGAGCAACTTTAATGAAAAACTGTTTTTT.

This clone was picked up a small number of times. The chain uses TRBV30 and TRBJ2-7, with a tentative D call TRBD2 (5 bases). With 2 bases removed from V and 0 bases from J, the gap between germline ends came to 11 bases. Germline V gene lookup returns CDR1 GTSNPN and CDR2 SVGIG (reference sequence). The CDR3 consists of 14 residues. CDR3 loop: CAWSSGGYSYEQYF. The CDR3 DNA reads TGTGCCTGGAGTAGCGGCGGGTACTCCTACGAGCAGTACTTC.

V gene TRBV12-3 or TRBV12-4 combines with J gene TRBJ1-4, with a tentative D call TRBD1 (6 bases). The CDR3 extends over 13 amino acids. V was shortened by 10 bases and J by 8 bases, with 17 bases between the two germline ends. Here the CDR3 DNA reads TGTGCCACCCGGGGGGGGGCGGGGGAAAAACTGTTTTTT. It yields the protein CATRGGAGEKLFF.

The rearrangement links TRBV10-3 to TRBJ1-5, with 8 bases aligning to TRBD1. With V trimmed by 10 bases and J by 5 bases, 7 bases remained unmatched. The V gene's germline CDR1 is ENHRY and CDR2 SYGVKD. The CDR3 covers 13 residues. As DNA, the CDR3 is TGTGCCAGCACGGACAGGGCGTATCAGCCCCAGCATTTT. Translation gives CASTDRAYQPQHF.

This clone was picked up a small number of times. This chain connects TRBV6-6 to TRBJ2-2; D unresolved. Germline V gene data show CDR1 as MNHNY and CDR2 as SVGAGI (reference sequence). This CDR3 has 12 amino acids. V shed 4 bases and J shed 7 bases, with 7 bases lying between them. The DNA for the CDR3 is TGTGCCAGCAGTTCCCCGGGCGGGGAGCTGTTTTTT. As protein: CASSSPGGELFF.

This clone has only one observation. This chain connects TRBV5-6 to TRBJ2-2, with 10 bases matching TRBD1. V trimming: 7 bases; J trimming: 6 bases; junction bases outside the gene matches: 9. The germline V gene has CDR1 SGHDT and CDR2 YYEEEE. This CDR3 comprises 15 residues. The CDR3 spells CASLWTGGDAGELFF. DNA of the CDR3: TGTGCCAGCTTATGGACAGGGGGAGACGCCGGGGAGCTGTTTTTT.